The present T cell receptor beta chain was sequenced within a study of blood T cell repertoires in COVID-19. About the research overall: Both acute and convalescent COVID-19 samples were obtained from the United States, Italy and Spain. Nucleic acid was either cDNA or gDNA, and it came from T cells, B-cell-depleted T cells, or PBMCs.

Trimming cost V 0 bases and J 5 bases, with 11 bases left between them. CDR3 length equals 15 residues. Looked up from germline, CDR1 is MGHRA and CDR2 is YSYEKL. In the source study's methods: Quantification of nucleated cells was approximated via reference gene primer amplification. Measured with immunoSEQ multiplex PCR; TCRdb has only the in-frame clones, and not every one. The DNA was the basis for D and trimming; V, J and clone size are from that table. The sample has over 200,000 clones, roughly 87% seen once. The sequencing sample was made of peripheral blood. The source of this sequence is a man between 35 and 55 years old with active or convalescent COVID-19. The chain links TRBV4-1 to TRBJ2-1, with a possible D match to TRBD2 (5 bases). CDR3 in DNA: TGCGCCAGCAGCCAAGACCCGGGAAGACACAATGAGCAGTTCTTC. It is translated as CASSQDPGRHNEQFF.